The 14 T cell receptor beta chains below come from one sample, sequenced in a study of CD8 T cells in ankylosing spondylitis. TCRdb re-derived calls from the 5' RACE reads in MiXCR, one entry per CDR3 protein. The sample yields 200,000 or so distinct CDR3 sequences, around 24% seen once. The sample was blood, either unsorted or a sorted T cell fraction (not recorded which). The source is a male donor with ankylosing spondylitis or in good health (not recorded which).

In this sample, this clonotype turned up many times. The rearrangement uses TRBV10-3 and TRBJ2-1; TRBD2 aligns across 8 bases. This CDR3 contains 16 residues. V dropped 4 bases and J dropped 2; count of bases not matched to a gene: 7. Germline V lookup: CDR1 ENHRY, CDR2 SYGVKD. CDR3 amino acids: CAISGPQRGTYNEQFF. Here the CDR3 DNA reads TGTGCCATCAGTGGCCCCCAGCGGGGGACCTACAATGAGCAGTTCTTC.

This clonotype was found many times. The V call is TRBV25-1, the J call TRBJ2-1; 7 bases align to TRBD2. Germline CDR1 reads MGHDK; CDR2 reads SYGVNS. J was trimmed by 9 bases and V by 4 bases; bases with no gene match: 6. The CDR3 has 13 residues. The CDR3 DNA follows: TGTGCCAGCAGTGGCGGGAGTGGGGGTGAGCAGTTCTTC. This codes for CASSGGSGGEQFF.

In nucleotides, the CDR3 is TGTGCCAGCAGCGCCCTCGACAGCAATCAGCCCCAGCATTTT. It encodes CASSALDSNQPQHF. V is TRBV7-2 and J is TRBJ1-5, with D uncertain. Trimming shortened V by 5 bases and J by 1 base, and 9 bases separated the two germline ends. The CDR3 is made up of 14 amino acids. Germline loops: CDR1 SGHTA, CDR2 FQGNSA.

The sample holds many counts of this clonotype. The chain combines TRBV6-1 with TRBJ1-2; 7 nucleotides line up with TRBD1. The junction had 13 bases not matched to a gene; V was cut back by 7 bases and J by 8 bases. This CDR3 is built from 14 residues. Germline CDR1 and CDR2: MNHNS and SASEGT. CDR3 in amino acids: CASTGTAYVRGYTF. In nucleotides, the CDR3 is TGTGCCAGCACCGGGACAGCCTACGTTCGAGGCTACACCTTC.

This clonotype has more than one count but fewer than ten. V usage is TRBV20-1 and J usage is TRBJ1-1, with TRBD1 identical over 7 bases. V trimming: 5 bases; J trimming: 0 bases; junction bases outside the gene matches: 3. Germline CDR1 DFQATT, CDR2 SNEGSKA (reference sequence). This CDR3 has 13 residues. The CDR3 protein is CSAAGTVNTEAFF. For the CDR3, the DNA is TGCAGTGCTGCCGGGACAGTGAACACTGAAGCTTTCTTT.

This clonotype occurred a few times. The chain links TRBV4-3 to TRBJ2-7, with TRBD2 identical over 7 bases. Looked up from germline, CDR1 is LGHNA and CDR2 is YSLEER. The CDR3 length is 16 residues. V was clipped by 0 bases and J by 1 base; unmatched bases: 6. The CDR3: CASSQDMSGISYEQYF. The DNA of the CDR3 is TGCGCCAGCAGCCAAGATATGAGCGGGATATCCTACGAGCAGTACTTC.

This clonotype occurred a few times. The chain couples TRBV11-2 to TRBJ2-1, with TRBD2 matching 16 bases. The CDR3 spans 18 residues. Per germline, CDR1 SGHAT and CDR2 FQNNGV. V was pared by 4 bases and J by 4 bases, with 7 bases of the junction left unmatched. CDR3 DNA: TGTGCCAGCAGCTCGGGGGGACTAGCGGGAGGGGGATACAATGAGCAGTTCTTC. As protein: CASSSGGLAGGGYNEQFF. Full variable domain (remainder filled in from reference TRBV11-2 and TRBJ2-1): EAGVAQSPRYKIIEKRQSVAFWCNPISGHATLYWYQQILGQGPKLLIQFQNNGVVDDSQLPKDRFSAERLKGVDSTLKIQPAKLEDSAVYLCASSSGGLAGGGYNEQFFGPGTRLTVL.

This clonotype was recorded many times. J is TRBJ2-5 and V is TRBV5-1; tentative D call: TRBD2 (5 bases). Trimming removed 0 bases at V and 2 bases at J, with 11 bases between. The CDR3 totals 15 residues. Germline V gives CDR1 SGHRS, CDR2 YFSETQ. The CDR3 sequence is CASSLGGAAQETQYF. In DNA form, the CDR3 reads TGCGCCAGCAGCTTGGGGGGAGCAGCTCAAGAGACCCAGTACTTC.

This clonotype has a handful of counts. CDR3 coding DNA: TGCAGCGTTGATCTCCTTCTAATCGGGAGGGGGGGCAATGAGCAGTTCTTC. Protein: CSVDLLLIGRGGNEQFF. The chain combines TRBV29-1 with TRBJ2-1; 8 bases fit TRBD2. Germline V gives CDR1 SQVTM, CDR2 ANQGSEA. The CDR3 runs 17 residues. Trimming cost V 3 bases and J 6 bases; bases outside gene matches: 16.

The J gene is TRBJ2-3, the V gene TRBV6-5; maybe TRBD2 (5 bases). CDR3 length equals 14 residues. The germline CDR1 and CDR2 sequences are MNHEY and SVGAGI. The V end lost 2 bases, the J end lost 7 bases, and 13 bases lay between the germline ends. This CDR3 is CASSYPSRSHTQYF. The CDR3 bases are TGTGCCAGCAGTTACCCTAGCAGGAGCCATACGCAGTATTTT.

This clonotype was seen more than once but under ten times. The V call is TRBV12-3 or TRBV12-4, the J call TRBJ1-5; D is perhaps TRBD1 (5 bases). The CDR3 length is 18 residues. V dropped 6 bases and J dropped 0 bases, with 21 bases sitting between them. CDR3 protein: CASRGVGAGAYSNQPQHF. The CDR3 bases are TGTGCCAGCAGGGGGGTCGGGGCAGGAGCATATAGCAATCAGCCCCAGCATTTT.

This clonotype was seen many times. The chain joins TRBV27 to TRBJ2-1; 7 bases line up with TRBD2. The CDR3 totals 15 residues. Germline values: CDR1 MNHEY, CDR2 SMNVEV (reference sequence). Losses at the gene ends were 6 bases for V and 0 bases for J; bases not matched to a gene: 5. CDR3 in amino acids: CASRGLAVSYNEQFF. The CDR3 nucleotides read TGTGCCAGCAGGGGGCTAGCGGTCTCCTACAATGAGCAGTTCTTC.

This clonotype was counted ten times or more. V and J are TRBV27 and TRBJ1-6, with D uncertain. The germline V and J ends were trimmed by 5 bases and 14 bases, with 13 bases remaining between them. The germline V gene has CDR1 MNHEY and CDR2 SMNVEV (reference sequence). The CDR3 is made up of 12 amino acids. The DNA of the CDR3 is TGTGCCAGCAGTATCGAGGGATCGTCCCTCCACTTT. It specifies CASSIEGSSLHF.

This sequence joins TRBV7-2 and TRBJ2-7; TRBD1 is a possible D gene (5 bases). Germline lookup yields CDR1 SGHTA and CDR2 FQGNSA. V lost 4 bases and J lost 3, with 13 bases in between. The CDR3 runs 14 residues. The CDR3 sequence is CASSSPTGRYEQYF. Here the CDR3 DNA reads TGTGCCAGCAGCTCCCCAACAGGCCGCTACGAGCAGTACTTC.